This T cell receptor beta chain was sequenced during a study of identical twins. General study findings and limits: Invariant cells of the MAIT and iNKT types might have partly distorted the zero-insertion analyses.

Addition of a universal primer site occurred through template switching, and cDNA carried unique molecular identifiers. TCRdb redid the calling of the 5' RACE reads with MiXCR, one entry per CDR3 protein. The top ten hold 7% to 8.5% of the sample, which has 310,000 or so distinct CDR3 sequences, 7.5% to 9.5% seen once. This clonotype has a count of ten or more. Its target is not known. A further study also used this sample, focusing on yellow fever vaccine responses in identical twins.

The specimen sequenced was CD8+ T cells sorted from blood. This TCR came from a woman aged 18-35 years in good health.

This CDR3 reads CASKVGGEQFF. CDR3 sequence (DNA): TGTGCCAGCAAGGTGGGGGGAGAGCAGTTCTTC. The chain is built from TRBV12-3 or TRBV12-4 and TRBJ2-1, with D perhaps TRBD2 (6 bases). This CDR3 comprises 11 residues. Trimming took off 7 bases at V and 10 bases at J, with 11 bases between the two ends.